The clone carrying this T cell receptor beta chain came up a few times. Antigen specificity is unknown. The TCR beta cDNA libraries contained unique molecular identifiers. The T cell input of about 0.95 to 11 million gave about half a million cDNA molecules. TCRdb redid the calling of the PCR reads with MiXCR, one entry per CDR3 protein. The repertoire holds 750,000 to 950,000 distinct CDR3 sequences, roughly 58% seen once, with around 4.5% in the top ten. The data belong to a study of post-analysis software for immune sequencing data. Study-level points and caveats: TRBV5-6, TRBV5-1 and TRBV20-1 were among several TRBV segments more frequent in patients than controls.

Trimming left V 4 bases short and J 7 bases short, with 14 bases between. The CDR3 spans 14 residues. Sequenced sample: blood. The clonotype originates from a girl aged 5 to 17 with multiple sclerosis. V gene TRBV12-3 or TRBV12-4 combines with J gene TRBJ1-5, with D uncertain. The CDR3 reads CASSSRRMVQPQHF. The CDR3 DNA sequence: TGTGCCAGCAGTTCCCGCCGGATGGTGCAGCCCCAGCATTTT.